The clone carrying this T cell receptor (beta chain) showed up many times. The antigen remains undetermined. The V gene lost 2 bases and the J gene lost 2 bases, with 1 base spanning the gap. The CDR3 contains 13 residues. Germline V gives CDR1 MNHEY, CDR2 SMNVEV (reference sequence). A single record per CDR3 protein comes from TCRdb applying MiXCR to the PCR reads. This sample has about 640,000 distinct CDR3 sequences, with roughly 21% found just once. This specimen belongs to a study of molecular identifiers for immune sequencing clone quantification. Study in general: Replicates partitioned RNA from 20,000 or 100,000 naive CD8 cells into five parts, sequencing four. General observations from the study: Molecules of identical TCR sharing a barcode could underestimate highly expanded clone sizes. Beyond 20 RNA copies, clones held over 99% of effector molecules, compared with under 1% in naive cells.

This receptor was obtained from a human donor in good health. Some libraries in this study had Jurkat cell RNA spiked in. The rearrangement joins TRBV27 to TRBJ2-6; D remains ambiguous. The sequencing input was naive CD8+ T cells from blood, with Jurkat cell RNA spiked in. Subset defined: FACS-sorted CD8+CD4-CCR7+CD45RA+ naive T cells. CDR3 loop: CASSLAGANVLTF. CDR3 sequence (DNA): TGTGCCAGCAGTTTAGCTGGGGCCAACGTCCTGACTTTC.